This TCR beta chain originates from a study of Graves' ophthalmopathy and Graves' hyperthyroidism. The TCR beta CDR3 regions underwent amplification from RNA transcripts. A first-round RT-PCR used HTBI primers, followed by a second-round multiplex PCR. TCRdb itself ran the multiplex PCR reads through MiXCR, one entry per CDR3 protein. This sample has fewer than 600,000 distinct CDR3 sequences, with approximately 15% found just once. This clonotype was seen at least ten times. The CDR3 has 16 amino acids. Germline V gene data show CDR1 as SGHVS and CDR2 as FNYEAQ. Trimming shortened V by 5 bases and J by 6 bases, and 23 bases separated the two germline ends. For donors with ophthalmopathy, the disease showed moderate-to-severe activity, reached CAS ≥3 and NOSPECS ≥4, and had lasted under 3 months. Diagnosis used clinical symptoms, serum thyroxine, TRAb, thyroid ultrasound and orbital computed tomography. PBMCs were isolated by Ficoll-Paque density gradient centrifugation, using roughly 11 ml of fresh peripheral blood as the starting material.

The sequenced material came from blood. This clonotype was sampled from a woman in her 30s with Graves' ophthalmopathy. The rearrangement uses TRBV7-6 and TRBJ2-7; maybe TRBD1 (5 bases). The CDR3 sequence: CASSPPDRDRYGEQYF. DNA of the CDR3: TGTGCCAGCAGCCCCCCTGACCGAGACAGATACGGCGAGCAGTACTTC.